This section outlines one T cell receptor beta chain sequence together with its context. This sample was included in a study of blood T cell repertoires in COVID-19. At the level of the study: Material from acute and convalescent COVID-19 was sourced from the United States, Italy and Spain. Nucleic acid was either cDNA or gDNA, and it came from T cells, B-cell-depleted T cells, or PBMCs.

CDR1 is MGHRA and CDR2 is YSYEKL in the germline V gene. Trimming removed 0 bases from V and 0 bases from J, with 12 bases in between. CDR3 size: 16 residues. Among Cohort 3 donors, those recovered had two negative PCRs, clearance, or symptom resolution. Data came from immunoSEQ multiplex PCR; TCRdb stores just in-frame clones and leaves some out. Of approximately 160,000 clones listed, about 86% are singletons. Material: PBMCs or T cells enriched from blood (not recorded which). The chain is built from TRBV4-1 and TRBJ2-7, with D possibly matching TRBD1 (5 bases). The clonotype was recovered from a man aged 45-60 years who had recovered from COVID-19. This chain's CDR3 is CASSQDLGRASYEQYF. CDR3 sequence (DNA): TGCGCCAGCAGCCAAGATTTGGGCAGGGCCTCCTACGAGCAGTACTTC.